A single T cell receptor (beta chain) is shown here with its context. V gave up 6 bases and J gave up 5 bases; unmatched junction bases: 4. This CDR3 is 14 amino acids long. The germline CDR1 and CDR2 sequences are MDHEN and SYDVKM. Clones were read by immunoSEQ multiplex PCR, and TCRdb kept only the in-frame ones, dropping some. The table shows some 60,000 clones, with 85% to 90% occurring only once. This specimen belongs to a study of OX40 agonist ivuxolimab in advanced cancers. Looking at the study overall: Antecedent anti-PD-1, anti-PD-L1 or anti-CTLA-4 therapy was permissible, with about 40% having received some.

The specimen comprised CD4+ or CD8+ T cells sorted from blood, sampled in a trial of the OX40 agonist ivuxolimab. The chain couples TRBV28 to TRBJ2-2, with 9 nucleotides matching TRBD1. The TCR sequence derives from an adult with an advanced solid tumor such as melanoma, head and neck, liver or kidney cancer. The CDR3 here is CASRGTGRTGELFF. CDR3 DNA sequence: TGTGCCAGCAGAGGGACAGGGAGGACCGGGGAGCTGTTTTTT.